A single sample gave rise to the 28 T cell receptor beta chains below, sequenced in a study of shared clonotypes between healthy human individuals. Sequenced by immunoSEQ multiplex PCR; TCRdb stores in-frame clones only, minus some. Of 2 million or so clones in the sample, roughly 96% were seen once. Sequencing used naive CD4+ T cells sorted from blood. As for subset: CD45RA+ positively selected. Receptors were obtained from a man younger than 30 in good health.

The chain carries TRBV6-5 and TRBJ1-6; D not certain. V was clipped by 0 bases and J by 7 bases, with 13 bases between them. The germline V gene encodes CDR1 MNHEY and CDR2 SVGAGI. The length of the CDR3 is 16 residues. The CDR3 DNA is TGTGCCAGCAGTTACTCTCCCCCGATCCAGAATTCACCCCTCCACTTT. This gives the protein CASSYSPPIQNSPLHF.

The chain recombines TRBV5-1 with TRBJ1-1; 7 positions agree with TRBD1. Germline V gene lookup returns CDR1 SGHRS and CDR2 YFSETQ. This CDR3 spans 15 amino acids. The ends lost 0 bases at V and 1 base at J; junction bases unmatched: 3. The CDR3: CASSLAGDRNTEAFF. CDR3 DNA: TGCGCCAGCAGCTTGGCTGGGGACAGGAACACTGAAGCTTTCTTT.

Comment on this clone: Different DNA sequences within this sample yield the same CDR3. J is TRBJ2-1 and V is TRBV11-2; 11 nucleotides align to TRBD2. Germline V gene sequence: CDR1 SGHAT, CDR2 FQNNGV. Trimming cost V 3 bases and J 5 bases; bases outside gene matches: 3. The CDR3 extends over 15 amino acids. CDR3 coding DNA: TGTGCCAGCAGCTTTACTAGCGGGGGTCACAATGAGCAGTTCTTC. Translated, it gives CASSFTSGGHNEQFF.

For this clone: Distinct nucleotide sequences in the sample also encode this CDR3. This rearrangement joins TRBV10-3 to TRBJ1-4, with D perhaps TRBD1 (5 bases). This CDR3 has 14 residues. The V and J ends lost 0 bases and 8 bases respectively, with 10 bases between them. Germline V gene data show CDR1 as ENHRY and CDR2 as SYGVKD. The CDR3, as DNA: TGTGCCATCAGTGAGTCGGGACTGGGGGAAAAACTGTTTTTT. Translating gives CAISESGLGEKLFF.

This rearrangement joins TRBV28 to TRBJ2-7; D call uncertain. The length of the CDR3 is 13 residues. Germline assignment: CDR1 MDHEN and CDR2 SYDVKM. The V end lost 7 bases, the J end lost 1 base, and 11 bases lay between the germline ends. The CDR3: CASTSPNSYEQYF. CDR3 bases: TGTGCCAGCACCTCTCCAAATTCCTACGAGCAGTACTTC.

This chain uses TRBV5-1 with TRBJ2-3; D remains unclear. With 1 base removed from V and 2 bases from J, the gap between germline ends came to 8 bases. The CDR3 is 14 amino acids. The germline V gene has CDR1 SGHRS and CDR2 YFSETQ. This CDR3 is CASSLFSDTDTQYF. CDR3 in DNA: TGCGCCAGCAGCTTGTTTTCAGACACAGATACGCAGTATTTT.

V is TRBV28 and J is TRBJ1-1, with TRBD1 identical over 7 bases. The length of the CDR3 is 14 residues. CDR1 and CDR2 from the germline V gene are MDHEN and SYDVKM. V was pared by 1 base and J by 5 bases, with 4 bases of the junction left unmatched. In nucleotides, the CDR3 is TGTGCCAGCAGTTTATTAGGGGGCCGGACTGAAGCTTTCTTT. Its translation: CASSLLGGRTEAFF.

The chain uses TRBV18 and TRBJ2-1, with D perhaps TRBD1 (5 bases). The V end was cut by 0 bases, the J end by 5 bases, with 14 bases between. Per germline, CDR1 KGHSH and CDR2 LQKENI. The length of the CDR3 is 16 residues. The CDR3 loop is CASSPPGQGTHNEQFF. In DNA, the CDR3 is TGTGCCAGCTCACCACCGGGCCAGGGTACTCACAATGAGCAGTTCTTC.

About this clone: Different DNA sequences within this sample yield the same CDR3. The chain combines TRBV5-4 with TRBJ2-7; 8 nucleotides align to TRBD1. The CDR3 extends over 13 amino acids. Per the germline V gene, CDR1 is SGHNT and CDR2 is YYREEE (reference sequence). V lost 4 bases and J lost 2; bases outside the gene matches: 2. This chain's CDR3 is CASSQDRAYEQYF. The CDR3 DNA is TGTGCCAGCAGCCAGGACAGGGCCTACGAGCAGTACTTC.

J is TRBJ2-3 and V is TRBV6-1; D perhaps matches TRBD1 (6 bases). The CDR3 is 16 amino acids. Germline V gene lookup returns CDR1 MNHNS and CDR2 SASEGT. The ends were cut back, 3 bases at V and 2 bases at J, with 15 bases in the middle. CDR3 DNA: TGTGCCAGCAGTGAGGAGGACAGCCAGCCCACAGATACGCAGTATTTT. Translating gives CASSEEDSQPTDTQYF.

J is TRBJ1-1 and V is TRBV19; the D is unclear. Germline V CDR1 and CDR2: LNHDA, SQIVND (reference sequence). The CDR3 is 12 residues long. Trimming took off 4 bases at V and 3 bases at J, with 6 bases between the two ends. The chain's CDR3 is CASSSRDTEAFF. In nucleotides, the CDR3 is TGTGCCAGTAGTAGTCGGGACACTGAAGCTTTCTTT.

The V call is TRBV7-9, the J call TRBJ1-1, with D possibly TRBD1 on 5 matching bases. Germline values: CDR1 SEHNR, CDR2 FQNEAQ (reference sequence). The CDR3 is 13 residues long. Trimming pared 1 base from V and 3 bases from J, leaving 6 bases between. The CDR3 protein is CASSLGGDTEAFF. The CDR3 DNA reads TGTGCCAGCAGCTTAGGAGGGGACACTGAAGCTTTCTTT.

The table lists this clone with a few counts. The identical CDR3 is also encoded by other nucleotide sequences in the sample. V is TRBV28 and J is TRBJ1-3; no reliable D call. V lost 3 bases and J 0 bases, leaving 0 bases between the germline ends. The CDR3 is 12 amino acids. Per germline, CDR1 MDHEN and CDR2 SYDVKM. The CDR3 coding sequence is TGTGCCAGCAGTTTCTCTGGAAACACCATATATTTT. Residues: CASSFSGNTIYF.

For this clone: This sample includes further DNA sequences coding for the same CDR3. V gene TRBV5-1 combines with J gene TRBJ2-7; D gene unclear. V lost 0 bases and J 4 bases, leaving 2 bases between the germline ends. Germline V gene sequence: CDR1 SGHRS, CDR2 YFSETQ. The CDR3 contains 11 residues. The CDR3 DNA reads TGCGCCAGCAGCTTGGAGTACGAGCAGTACTTC. This gives the protein CASSLEYEQYF.

With regard to this clone: The sample holds other DNA sequences that translate to the same CDR3. The J gene is TRBJ1-1, the V gene TRBV7-2, with D perhaps TRBD1 (6 bases). The CDR3 sequence is 13 residues long. V lost 5 bases to trimming and J lost 5 bases, with 12 bases between them. Germline CDR1 is SGHTA and CDR2 is FQGNSA. The CDR3 region is CASSTQGGTEAFF. The CDR3 DNA follows: TGTGCCAGCAGCACACAGGGCGGGACTGAAGCTTTCTTT.

A remark on this clone: Other nucleotide sequences from this sample produce the same CDR3. The V call is TRBV5-1, the J call TRBJ1-1; D may be TRBD1 (6 bases). CDR1 is SGHRS, CDR2 YFSETQ, per germline. V lost 4 bases and J lost 2, with 9 bases in between. The CDR3 contains 13 residues. For the CDR3, the DNA is TGCGCCAGCAGCCCCAGGGGTAACACTGAAGCTTTCTTT. Translating gives CASSPRGNTEAFF. Supplemented by reference TRBV5-1 and TRBJ1-1, the full variable domain reads KAGVTQTPRYLIKTRGQQVTLSCSPISGHRSVSWYQQTPGQGLQFLFEYFSETQRNKGNFPGRFSGRQFSNSRSEMNVSTLELGDSALYLCASSPRGNTEAFFGQGTRLTVV.

CDR3 DNA: TGCGCCAGCAGCCCTGGGGGGACCCAGTACTTC. Its protein product is CASSPGGTQYF. V is TRBV5-1 and J is TRBJ2-5; tentatively, D is TRBD1 or TRBD2 (5 bases each). Germline CDR1 SGHRS, CDR2 YFSETQ. V lost 4 bases and J lost 7, with 8 bases in between. The CDR3 loop spans 11 amino acids.

V is TRBV11-2 and J is TRBJ1-4; no reliable D call. V was trimmed by 4 bases and J by 3 bases, leaving 3 bases between them. Germline V gene sequence: CDR1 SGHAT, CDR2 FQNNGV. This CDR3 contains 12 residues. The CDR3 spells CASSSANEKLFF. The CDR3 DNA is TGTGCCAGCAGCTCTGCTAATGAAAAACTGTTTTTT.

On this clone itself: Other DNA sequences in the sample encode the same CDR3. The rearrangement links TRBV18 to TRBJ2-2; D is unclear. The V gene lost 2 bases and the J gene lost 4 bases, with 8 bases spanning the gap. Germline CDR1 reads KGHSH; CDR2 reads LQKENI. This CDR3 has 14 amino acids. CDR3 nucleotides: TGTGCCAGCTCACCAAGAACGGGCACCGGGGAGCTGTTTTTT. This encodes CASSPRTGTGELFF.

This chain uses TRBV5-1 with TRBJ2-7; D is perhaps TRBD2 (5 bases). The ends were cut back, 0 bases at V and 5 bases at J, with 15 bases in the middle. Per the germline V gene, CDR1 is SGHRS and CDR2 is YFSETQ. This CDR3 comprises 15 residues. As DNA, the CDR3 is TGCGCCAGCAGCTTGGATTCCGGGGTCCTCGACGAGCAGTACTTC. Encoded protein: CASSLDSGVLDEQYF.

The rearrangement joins TRBV7-9 to TRBJ1-4, with D perhaps matching TRBD1 (5 bases). Germline CDR1 SEHNR, CDR2 FQNEAQ (reference sequence). The CDR3 extends over 14 amino acids. The V gene lost 1 base and the J gene lost 6 bases, with 9 bases spanning the gap. The CDR3, as DNA: TGTGCCAGCAGCTTAGATGTCAGGGATGAAAAACTGTTTTTT. This codes for CASSLDVRDEKLFF.

The chain employs TRBV10-3 and TRBJ2-3, with D possibly TRBD2 on 5 matching bases. This CDR3 has 13 amino acids. Germline CDR1 reads ENHRY; CDR2 reads SYGVKD. Trimming removed 5 bases at V and 1 base at J, with 7 bases between. CDR3 region: CAISLEGTDTQYF. The CDR3 nucleotides read TGTGCCATCAGTTTGGAGGGCACAGATACGCAGTATTTT.

This chain links TRBV7-6 with TRBJ2-5; D ambiguous. V was shortened by 1 base and J by 3 bases, with 9 bases between the two germline ends. Germline-derived CDR1 and CDR2 are SGHVS and FNYEAQ. This CDR3 spans 14 amino acids. The CDR3 DNA is TGTGCCAGCAGCTTAGGAACTGGGAAAGAGACCCAGTACTTC. This translates into CASSLGTGKETQYF. Full variable domain (outside the CDR3, taken from reference TRBV7-6 and TRBJ2-5): GAGVSQSPRYKVTKRGQDVALRCDPISGHVSLYWYRQALGQGPEFLTYFNYEAQQDKSGLPNDRFSAERPEGSISTLTIQRTEQRDSAMYRCASSLGTGKETQYFGPGTRLLVL.

This clone appeared many times. The CDR3 coding sequence is TGTGCCAGCAGCAGTGACAGGCTTTTCTACGAGCAGTACTTC. Translation gives CASSSDRLFYEQYF. The chain couples TRBV21-1 to TRBJ2-7; TRBD1 reflects the table's D call only, with no check against the DNA. TRBV21-1 is described as a pseudogene. There are 14 residues in the CDR3.

The rearrangement uses TRBV11-3 and TRBJ2-6; D is ambiguous. CDR1 and CDR2 from the germline V gene are SGHNT and YENEEA. The V and J ends lost 6 bases and 0 bases respectively, with 6 bases between them. CDR3 length equals 14 residues. For the CDR3, the DNA is TGTGCCAGCAGTAAAAGCTCTGGGGCCAACGTCCTGACTTTC. Amino acids: CASSKSSGANVLTF.

To note about this clone: Other DNA sequences in this specimen translate into the identical CDR3. The chain combines TRBV10-3 with TRBJ2-7; D not resolved. This CDR3 comprises 11 residues. Germline values: CDR1 ENHRY, CDR2 SYGVKD. Trimming removed 3 bases from V and 3 bases from J, with 3 bases in between. CDR3 DNA sequence: TGTGCCATCAGTGAAGGCTACGAGCAGTACTTC. Its translation is CAISEGYEQYF.

The V and J genes are TRBV11-2 and TRBJ2-5, with 8 bases lining up with TRBD2. This CDR3 contains 15 residues. V shed 1 base, J shed 5 bases, and the junction held 6 bases outside the gene matches. Looked up from germline, CDR1 is SGHAT and CDR2 is FQNNGV. The CDR3 DNA sequence: TGTGCCAGCAGCTTAGCGGGAGGGCCCTCGGAGACCCAGTACTTC. Translating it yields CASSLAGGPSETQYF. Variable domain in full (rest from reference TRBV11-2 and TRBJ2-5): EAGVAQSPRYKIIEKRQSVAFWCNPISGHATLYWYQQILGQGPKLLIQFQNNGVVDDSQLPKDRFSAERLKGVDSTLKIQPAKLEDSAVYLCASSLAGGPSETQYFGPGTRLLVL.

This clone was observed once. The V and J genes are TRBV5-4 and TRBJ2-7; 7 nucleotides align to TRBD1. The CDR3 sequence is 13 residues long. Germline CDR1 and CDR2: SGHNT and YYREEE (reference sequence). With V trimmed by 7 bases and J by 2 bases, 6 bases remained unmatched. Written as DNA, the CDR3 is TGTGCCAGCTCCGGGACAGCCCCCTACGAGCAGTACTTC. Its protein is CASSGTAPYEQYF.